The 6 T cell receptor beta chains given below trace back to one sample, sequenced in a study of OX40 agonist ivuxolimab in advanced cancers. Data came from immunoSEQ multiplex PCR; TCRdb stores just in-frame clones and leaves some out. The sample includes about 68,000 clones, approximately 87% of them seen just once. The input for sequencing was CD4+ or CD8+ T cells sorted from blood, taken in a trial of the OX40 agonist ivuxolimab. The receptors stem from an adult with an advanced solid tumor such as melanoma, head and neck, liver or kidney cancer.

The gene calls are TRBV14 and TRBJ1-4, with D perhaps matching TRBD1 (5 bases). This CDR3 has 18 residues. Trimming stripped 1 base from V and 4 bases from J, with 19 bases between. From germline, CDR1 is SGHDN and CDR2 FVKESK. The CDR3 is CASSQVQGPQRGNEKLFF. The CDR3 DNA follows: TGTGCCAGCAGCCAAGTTCAGGGCCCCCAAAGGGGTAATGAAAAACTGTTTTTT.

The CDR3 reads CAWNLIGNSPLHF. The CDR3 DNA reads TGTGCCTGGAACCTAATAGGGAATTCACCCCTCCACTTT. This chain uses TRBV30 with TRBJ1-6; D remains unclear. Deletions cut 4 bases from V and 7 bases from J, with 11 bases between. Per germline, CDR1 GTSNPN and CDR2 SVGIG (reference sequence). This CDR3 has 13 amino acids.

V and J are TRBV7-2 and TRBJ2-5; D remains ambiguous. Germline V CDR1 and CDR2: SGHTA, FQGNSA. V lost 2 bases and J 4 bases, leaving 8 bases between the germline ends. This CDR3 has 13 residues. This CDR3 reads CASSLTGGETQYF. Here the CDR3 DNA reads TGTGCCAGCAGCTTAACTGGCGGAGAGACCCAGTACTTC.

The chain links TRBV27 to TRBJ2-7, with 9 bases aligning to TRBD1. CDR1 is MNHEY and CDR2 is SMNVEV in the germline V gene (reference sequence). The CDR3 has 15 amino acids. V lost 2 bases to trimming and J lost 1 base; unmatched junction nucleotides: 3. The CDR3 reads CASSLRDRVSYEQYF. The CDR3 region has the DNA TGTGCCAGCAGTTTACGGGACAGGGTTTCCTACGAGCAGTACTTC.

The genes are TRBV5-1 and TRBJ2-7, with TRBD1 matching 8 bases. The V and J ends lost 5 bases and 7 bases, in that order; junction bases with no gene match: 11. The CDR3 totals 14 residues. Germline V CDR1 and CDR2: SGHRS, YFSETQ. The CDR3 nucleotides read TGCGCCAGCAGACCGCGGGACAGGATGGGAGAGCAGTACTTC. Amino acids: CASRPRDRMGEQYF.

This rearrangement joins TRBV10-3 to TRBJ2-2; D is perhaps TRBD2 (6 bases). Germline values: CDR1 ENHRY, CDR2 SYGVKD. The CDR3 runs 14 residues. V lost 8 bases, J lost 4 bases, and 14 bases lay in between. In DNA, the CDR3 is TGTGCCATCTCGGGAGTCCCCGGCACCGGGGAGCTGTTTTTT. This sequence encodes CAISGVPGTGELFF.